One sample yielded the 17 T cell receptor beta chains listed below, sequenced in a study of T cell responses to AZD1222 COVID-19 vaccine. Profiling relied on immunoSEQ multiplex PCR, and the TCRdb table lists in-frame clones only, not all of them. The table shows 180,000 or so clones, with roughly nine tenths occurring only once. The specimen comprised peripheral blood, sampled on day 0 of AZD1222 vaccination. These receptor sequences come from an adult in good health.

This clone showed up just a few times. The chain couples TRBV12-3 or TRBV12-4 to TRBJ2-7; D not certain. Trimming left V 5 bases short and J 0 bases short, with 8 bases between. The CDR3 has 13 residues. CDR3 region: CASSGAVSYEQYF. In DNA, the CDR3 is TGTGCCAGCAGTGGCGCGGTCTCCTACGAGCAGTACTTC.

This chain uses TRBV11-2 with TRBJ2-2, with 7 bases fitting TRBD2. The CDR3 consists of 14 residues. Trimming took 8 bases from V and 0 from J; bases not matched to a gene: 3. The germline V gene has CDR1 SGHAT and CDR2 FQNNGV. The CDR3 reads CASRSGTNTGELFF. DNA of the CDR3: TGTGCCAGCCGGAGCGGGACGAACACCGGGGAGCTGTTTTTT.

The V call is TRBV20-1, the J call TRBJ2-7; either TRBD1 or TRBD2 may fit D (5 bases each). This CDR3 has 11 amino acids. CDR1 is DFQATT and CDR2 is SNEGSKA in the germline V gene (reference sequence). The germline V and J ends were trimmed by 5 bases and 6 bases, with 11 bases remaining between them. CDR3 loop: CSAEGLGEQYF. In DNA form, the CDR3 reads TGCAGTGCTGAGGGGTTAGGCGAGCAGTACTTC.

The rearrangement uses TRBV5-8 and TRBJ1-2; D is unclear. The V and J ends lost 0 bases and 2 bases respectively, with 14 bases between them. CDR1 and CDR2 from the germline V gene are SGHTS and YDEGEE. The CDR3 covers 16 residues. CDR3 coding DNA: TGTGCCAGCAGCTTGGCGTCAGGATCTAAAAACTATGGCTACACCTTC. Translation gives CASSLASGSKNYGYTF.

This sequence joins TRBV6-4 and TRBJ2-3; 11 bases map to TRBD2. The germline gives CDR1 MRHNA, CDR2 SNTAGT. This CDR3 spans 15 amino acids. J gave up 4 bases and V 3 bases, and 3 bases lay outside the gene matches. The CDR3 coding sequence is TGTGCCAGCAGTGAAACTAGCGGGAGTTCAGATACGCAGTATTTT. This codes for CASSETSGSSDTQYF.

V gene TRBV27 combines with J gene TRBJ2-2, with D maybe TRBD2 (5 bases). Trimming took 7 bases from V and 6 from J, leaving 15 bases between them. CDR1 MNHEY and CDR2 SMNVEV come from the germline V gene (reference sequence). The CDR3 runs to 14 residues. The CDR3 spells CASNPSREAGELFF. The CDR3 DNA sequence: TGTGCCAGCAACCCTTCACGGGAAGCCGGGGAGCTGTTTTTT.

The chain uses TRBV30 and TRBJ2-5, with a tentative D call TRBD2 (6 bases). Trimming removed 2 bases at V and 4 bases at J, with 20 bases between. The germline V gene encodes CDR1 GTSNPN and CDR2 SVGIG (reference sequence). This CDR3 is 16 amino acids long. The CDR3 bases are TGTGCCTGGAGTCCCCCTCGTTACGGGGGAATAGAGACCCAGTACTTC. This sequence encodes CAWSPPRYGGIETQYF.

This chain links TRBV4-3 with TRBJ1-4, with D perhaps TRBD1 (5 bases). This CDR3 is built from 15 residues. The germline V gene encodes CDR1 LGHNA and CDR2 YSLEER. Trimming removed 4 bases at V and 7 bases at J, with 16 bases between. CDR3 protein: CASSPGTGGAEKLFF. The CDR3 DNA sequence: TGCGCCAGCAGCCCTGGGACCGGCGGAGCTGAAAAACTGTTTTTT.

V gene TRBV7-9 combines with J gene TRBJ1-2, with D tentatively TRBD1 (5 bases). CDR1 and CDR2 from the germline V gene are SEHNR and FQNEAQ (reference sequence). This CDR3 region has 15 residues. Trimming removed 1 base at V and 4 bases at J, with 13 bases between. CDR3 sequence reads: CASSLVGRASYGYTF. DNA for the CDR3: TGTGCCAGCAGCTTAGTGGGCAGGGCGAGCTATGGCTACACCTTC.

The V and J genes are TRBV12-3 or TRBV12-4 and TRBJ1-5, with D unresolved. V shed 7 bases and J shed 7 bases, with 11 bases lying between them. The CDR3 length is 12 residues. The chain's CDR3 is CASTQLSQPQHF. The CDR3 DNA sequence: TGTGCCAGCACCCAATTGAGCCAGCCCCAGCATTTT.

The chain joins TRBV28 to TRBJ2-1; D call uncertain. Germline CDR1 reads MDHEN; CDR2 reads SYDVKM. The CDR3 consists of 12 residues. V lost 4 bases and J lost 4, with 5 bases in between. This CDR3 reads CASSSLYNEQFF. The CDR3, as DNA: TGTGCCAGCAGTTCTTTATACAATGAGCAGTTCTTC.

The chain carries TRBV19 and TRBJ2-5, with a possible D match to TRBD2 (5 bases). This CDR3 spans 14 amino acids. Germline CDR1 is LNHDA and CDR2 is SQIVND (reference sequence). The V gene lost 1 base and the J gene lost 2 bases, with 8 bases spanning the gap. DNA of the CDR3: TGTGCCAGTAGTATAGTGGGAGCTCAAGAGACCCAGTACTTC. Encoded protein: CASSIVGAQETQYF.

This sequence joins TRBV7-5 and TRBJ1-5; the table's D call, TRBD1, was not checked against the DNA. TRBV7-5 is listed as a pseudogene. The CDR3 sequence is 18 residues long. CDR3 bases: TGTGCCAGAAGCTTAGTCGGGACGAGACAGGGGAGGGAGAAGCCCCAGCATTTT. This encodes CARSLVGTRQGREKPQHF.

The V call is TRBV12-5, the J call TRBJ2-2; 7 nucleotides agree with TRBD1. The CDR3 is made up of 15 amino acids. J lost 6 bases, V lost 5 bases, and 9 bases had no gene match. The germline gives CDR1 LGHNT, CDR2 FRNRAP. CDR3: CASGLDRVPPGELFF. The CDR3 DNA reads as TGTGCTAGTGGTCTCGACAGGGTCCCCCCCGGGGAGCTGTTTTTT.

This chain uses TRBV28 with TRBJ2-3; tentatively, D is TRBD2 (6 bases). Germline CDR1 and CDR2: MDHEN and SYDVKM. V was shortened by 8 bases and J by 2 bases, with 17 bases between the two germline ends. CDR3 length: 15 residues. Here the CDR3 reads CASDGSGSFTDTQYF. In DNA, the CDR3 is TGTGCCAGCGACGGGAGTGGAAGCTTCACAGATACGCAGTATTTT.

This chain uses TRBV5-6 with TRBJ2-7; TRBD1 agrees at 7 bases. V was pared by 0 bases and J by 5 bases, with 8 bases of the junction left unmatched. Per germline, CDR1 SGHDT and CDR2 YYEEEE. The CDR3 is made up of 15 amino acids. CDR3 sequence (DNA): TGTGCCAGCAGCTTGGAACAGGGGATTAATAACGAGCAGTACTTC. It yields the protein CASSLEQGINNEQYF.

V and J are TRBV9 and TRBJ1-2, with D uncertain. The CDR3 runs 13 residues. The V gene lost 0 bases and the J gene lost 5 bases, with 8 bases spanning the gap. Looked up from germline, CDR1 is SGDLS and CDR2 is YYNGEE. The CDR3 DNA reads TGTGCCAGCAGCGTAGTGGCAGGATATGGCTACACCTTC. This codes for CASSVVAGYGYTF. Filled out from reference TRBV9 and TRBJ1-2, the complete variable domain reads DSGVTQTPKHLITATGQRVTLRCSPRSGDLSVYWYQQSLDQGLQFLIQYYNGEERAKGNILERFSAQQFPDLHSELNLSSLELGDSALYFCASSVVAGYGYTFGSGTRLTVV.